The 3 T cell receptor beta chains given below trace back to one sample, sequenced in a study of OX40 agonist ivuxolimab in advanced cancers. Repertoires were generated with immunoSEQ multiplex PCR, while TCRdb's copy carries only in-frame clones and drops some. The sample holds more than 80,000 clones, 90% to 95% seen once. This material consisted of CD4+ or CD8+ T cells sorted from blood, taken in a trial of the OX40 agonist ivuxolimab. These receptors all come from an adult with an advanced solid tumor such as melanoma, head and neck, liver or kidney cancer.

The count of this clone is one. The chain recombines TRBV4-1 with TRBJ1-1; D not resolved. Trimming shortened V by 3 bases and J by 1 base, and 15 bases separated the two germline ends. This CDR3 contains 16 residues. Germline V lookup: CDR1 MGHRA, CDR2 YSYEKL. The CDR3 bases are TGCGCCAGCAGCCATCCGGCCGAGCGCCAGAACACTGAAGCTTTCTTT. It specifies CASSHPAERQNTEAFF.

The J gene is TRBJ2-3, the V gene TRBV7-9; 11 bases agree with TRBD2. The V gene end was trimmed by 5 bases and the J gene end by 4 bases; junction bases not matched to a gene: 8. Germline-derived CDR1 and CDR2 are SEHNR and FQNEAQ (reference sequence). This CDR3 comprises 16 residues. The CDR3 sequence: CASSPRLAGPSDTQYF. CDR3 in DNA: TGTGCCAGCAGCCCCCGACTAGCGGGACCCTCAGATACGCAGTATTTT.

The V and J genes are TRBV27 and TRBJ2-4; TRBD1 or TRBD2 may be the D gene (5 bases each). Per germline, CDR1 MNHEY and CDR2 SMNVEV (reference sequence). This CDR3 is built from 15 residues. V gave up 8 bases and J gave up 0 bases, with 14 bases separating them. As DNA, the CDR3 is TGTGCCAGCGCCCGGGACGGACTAGCCAAAAACATTCAGTACTTC. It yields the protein CASARDGLAKNIQYF.